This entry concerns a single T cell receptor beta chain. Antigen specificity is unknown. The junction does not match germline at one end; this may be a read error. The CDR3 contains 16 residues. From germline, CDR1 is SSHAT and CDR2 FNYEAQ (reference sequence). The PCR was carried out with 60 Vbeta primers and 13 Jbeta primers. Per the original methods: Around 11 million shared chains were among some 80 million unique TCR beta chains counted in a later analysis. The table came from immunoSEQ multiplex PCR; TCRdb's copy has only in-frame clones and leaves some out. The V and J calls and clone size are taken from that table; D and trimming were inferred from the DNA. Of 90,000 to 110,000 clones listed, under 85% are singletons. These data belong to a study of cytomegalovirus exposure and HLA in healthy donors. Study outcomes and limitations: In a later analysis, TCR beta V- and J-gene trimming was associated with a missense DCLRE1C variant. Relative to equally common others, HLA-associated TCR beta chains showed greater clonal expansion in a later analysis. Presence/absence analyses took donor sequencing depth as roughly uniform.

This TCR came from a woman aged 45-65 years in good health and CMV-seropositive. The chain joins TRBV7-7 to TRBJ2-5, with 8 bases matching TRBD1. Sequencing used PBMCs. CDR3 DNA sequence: TGTGCTAGCAGCCATAACAGGGGGTACTTACAAGAGACCCAGTACTTC. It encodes CASSHNRGYLQETQYF.